The rows below give T cell receptor beta chains drawn from one sample of a study of lymphopenia after photon versus proton radiotherapy. Sequenced by immunoSEQ multiplex PCR; TCRdb stores in-frame clones only, minus some. This table has about 53,000 clones, over 70% appearing once. Source: peripheral blood, taken from a patient treated with photon-based radiotherapy. These receptor sequences come from a man aged 50-60 years with gastric cancer. Each CDR3 is given with its conserved first and last residue. A D gene is named only where the DNA matches it firmly. Clone size is shown for a subset of rows, as once, few, many or a class of expanded clone.

v_gene	d_gene	abundance	j_gene	CDR3nt	CDR3aa
TRBV27	TRBD2	NA	TRBJ2-2	TGTGCCAGCACCAAACCAGGGCTAGCGGGCACCGGGGAGCTGTTTTTT	CASTKPGLAGTGELFF
TRBV7-8	TRBD2	few	TRBJ2-5	TGTGCCAGCAGCCCTTACGTAGCGGGAGGGGGGGAGACCCAGTACTTC	CASSPYVAGGGETQYF
TRBV30	NA	NA	TRBJ1-2	TGTGCCTGGAATAGGCAGGCGGGGGATGGCTACACCTTC	CAWNRQAGDGYTF
TRBV28	TRBD1	NA	TRBJ2-7	TGTGCCAGCATTGGGACAGGCTCGAGCTCCTACGAGCAGTACTTC	CASIGTGSSSYEQYF
TRBV5-1	TRBD2	NA	TRBJ2-3	TGCGCCAGCAGCCCGGGACTAGCGGGAGCGAAAGATACGCAGTATTTT	CASSPGLAGAKDTQYF
TRBV6-1	NA	NA	TRBJ2-1	TGTGCCAGCAGGAACAGCGGGCGGCCAAACAATGAGCAGTTCTTC	CASRNSGRPNNEQFF
TRBV19	NA	NA	TRBJ1-1	TGTGCCAGTAGATCAGGGAATAACATGAACACTGAAGCTTTCTTT	CASRSGNNMNTEAFF
TRBV10-1	NA	NA	TRBJ2-2	TGCGCCAGCAGTGATCCGAACACCGGGGAGCTGTTTTTT	CASSDPNTGELFF
TRBV9	NA	NA	TRBJ2-1	TGTGCCAGCAGCGTAGATGGCATGTGGAATGAGCAGTTCTTC	CASSVDGMWNEQFF
TRBV15	NA	few	TRBJ2-1	TGTGCCACCAGCACCGGACGACCCGGGCCCTACAATGAGCAGTTCTTC	CATSTGRPGPYNEQFF
TRBV11-2	NA	NA	TRBJ2-2	TGTGCCAGCAGCTCACTACGCACCGGGGAGCTGTTTTTT	CASSSLRTGELFF
TRBV28	NA	NA	TRBJ2-7	TGTGCCAGCAGTGTGGGGTACGAGCAGTACTTC	CASSVGYEQYF
TRBV9	NA	few	TRBJ2-3	TGTGCCAGCAGCGTAGGAGGAGCCACCGGGTGGAGTACGCAGTATTTT	CASSVGGATGWSTQYF
TRBV13	NA	NA	TRBJ2-5	TGTGCCAGCAGCTTAGATGGGGAGACCCAGTACTTC	CASSLDGETQYF
TRBV29-1	NA	NA	TRBJ2-3	TGCAGCGTTGAGGGGGTGGGTGTCGGCACAGATACGCAGTATTTT	CSVEGVGVGTDTQYF
TRBV29-1	NA	NA	TRBJ2-7	TGCAGCGTTGCCGAGGACAGCACCAGCTCCTACGAGCAGTACTTC	CSVAEDSTSSYEQYF
TRBV10-2	NA	few	TRBJ2-1	TGCGCCAGCAGTGAGTCCGTCAGGGAATACAATGAGCAGTTCTTC	CASSESVREYNEQFF
TRBV5-1	NA	NA	TRBJ1-4	TGCGCCAGCAGCTTCGGGCCCCGCGAAAAACTGTTTTTT	CASSFGPREKLFF
TRBV28	NA	NA	TRBJ1-1	TGTGCCAGCAGTCCAGGGACATTTCTGAACACTGAAGCTTTCTTT	CASSPGTFLNTEAFF
TRBV12-5	NA	NA	TRBJ2-7	TGTGCTAGTGGTCTCCCGGGGGCCCTCGAGCAGTACTTC	CASGLPGALEQYF
TRBV6-5	NA	NA	TRBJ1-2	TGTGCCAGCAGCCCCGGGTCCTTCTATGGCTACACCTTC	CASSPGSFYGYTF
TRBV6-1	NA	few	TRBJ1-2	TGTGCCAGCAGGGATCAGAATTCTCGCGGCTACACCTTC	CASRDQNSRGYTF
TRBV30	NA	NA	TRBJ2-4	TGTGCCTGGAGTGTACCCGGGACAAGTAGAAACATTCAGTACTTC	CAWSVPGTSRNIQYF
TRBV10-3	NA	NA	TRBJ2-5	TGTGCCATCAGTGGGAAAGGAATCGAGACCCAGTACTTC	CAISGKGIETQYF
TRBV11-2	TRBD1	NA	TRBJ2-7	TGTGCCAGCAGCTTAAGGGGACAGGATACCTACGAGCAGTACTTC	CASSLRGQDTYEQYF
TRBV29-1	NA	NA	TRBJ1-2	TGCAGCGTTCAAGAGGGAGGGTATGGCTACACCTTC	CSVQEGGYGYTF
TRBV15	NA	few	TRBJ1-2	TGTGCCACCAGCAGAGAGGTTGGATATGGCTACACCTTC	CATSREVGYGYTF
TRBV30	TRBD2	NA	TRBJ2-5	TGTGCCTGTACTCCGCCGGGACTAGCGGGACCAGAGACCCAGTACTTC	CACTPPGLAGPETQYF
TRBV7-2	NA	once	TRBJ2-5	TGTGCCAGCAGCTCCCTCTTGACAGTGGAGACCCAGTACTTC	CASSSLLTVETQYF
TRBV9	TRBD1	NA	TRBJ2-7	TGTGCCAGCAGCATCGGATCGGGACAGGGAAAGAACGAGCAGTACTTC	CASSIGSGQGKNEQYF
TRBV4-1	TRBD2	NA	TRBJ2-1	TGCGCCAGCAGCGATGGACTAGCGGGAGGTCCAGAGGCCTACAATGAGCAGTTCTTC	CASSDGLAGGPEAYNEQFF
TRBV11-2	NA	NA	TRBJ1-5	TGTGCCAGCAGCCCTAACAGGGCTCAGCCCCAGCATTTT	CASSPNRAQPQHF
TRBV7-2	TRBD1	NA	TRBJ1-5	TGTGCCAGCAGCCTCGGGACAGTCAATCAGCCCCAGCATTTT	CASSLGTVNQPQHF
TRBV30	NA	NA	TRBJ2-5	TGTGCCTGGAGCCCCGGGGGGCAGACCCAGTACTTC	CAWSPGGQTQYF
TRBV10-2	NA	NA	TRBJ2-1	TGCGCCAGCAGTGAGTCGAGAGGGAGAGGGGAGCAGTTCTTC	CASSESRGRGEQFF
TRBV9	NA	NA	TRBJ1-1	TGTGCCAGCAGCGTAGAAGGCATGAACACTGAAGCTTTCTTT	CASSVEGMNTEAFF
TRBV12-5	NA	NA	TRBJ2-4	TGTGCTACGCCTATAGTTAGCGGAGGCACCGGAAGAAGGGCCAAAAACATTCAGTACTTC	CATPIVSGGTGRRAKNIQYF
TRBV4-1	TRBD1	NA	TRBJ2-7	TGCGCCAGCAGCCAAGGGGAGTGGGACAGTTCCTACGAGCAGTACTTC	CASSQGEWDSSYEQYF
TRBV5-1	TRBD2	NA	TRBJ2-1	TGCGCCAGCAGCTTGGTGTCTAGCGGGAATAACAATGAGCAGTTCTTC	CASSLVSSGNNNEQFF
TRBV7-8	TRBD2	NA	TRBJ2-2	TGTGCCAGCAGCTTAGCGCGTAAGCGGGAGAACACCGGGGAGCTGTTTTTT	CASSLARKRENTGELFF
TRBV7-8	NA	NA	TRBJ2-1	TGTGCCAGCAGCCTCGGGGACTTCGGCGGTAACACTGAGCAGTTCTTC	CASSLGDFGGNTEQFF
TRBV2	NA	NA	TRBJ2-7	TGTGCCAGCAGTGAAGCCGAGGGGTTCCTCTCCTACGAGCAGTACTTC	CASSEAEGFLSYEQYF
TRBV6-1	TRBD1	NA	TRBJ2-1	TGTGCCAGCAGTGCCGGGACAGATTACAATGAGCAGTTCTTC	CASSAGTDYNEQFF